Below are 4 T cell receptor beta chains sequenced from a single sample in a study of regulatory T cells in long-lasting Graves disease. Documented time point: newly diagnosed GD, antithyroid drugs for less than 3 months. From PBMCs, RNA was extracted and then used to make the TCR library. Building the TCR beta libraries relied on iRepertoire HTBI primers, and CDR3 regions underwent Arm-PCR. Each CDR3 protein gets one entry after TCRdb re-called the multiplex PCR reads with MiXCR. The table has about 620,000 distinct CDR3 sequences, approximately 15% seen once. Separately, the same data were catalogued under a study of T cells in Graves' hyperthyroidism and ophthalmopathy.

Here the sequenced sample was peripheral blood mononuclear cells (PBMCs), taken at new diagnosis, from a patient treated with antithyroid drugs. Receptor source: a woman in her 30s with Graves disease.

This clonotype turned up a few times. CDR3 nucleotides: TGTGCCAGCAGTCGGGACCGATGGAGATTGTCCTACAATGAGCAGTTCTTC. Residues: CASSRDRWRLSYNEQFF. The chain combines TRBV3-1 with TRBJ2-1; D tentatively reads TRBD1 or TRBD2 (5 bases each). V was clipped by 6 bases and J by 1 base, with 19 bases between them. CDR1 and CDR2 (germline): LGHDT, YNNKEL (reference sequence). The CDR3 is 17 residues long.

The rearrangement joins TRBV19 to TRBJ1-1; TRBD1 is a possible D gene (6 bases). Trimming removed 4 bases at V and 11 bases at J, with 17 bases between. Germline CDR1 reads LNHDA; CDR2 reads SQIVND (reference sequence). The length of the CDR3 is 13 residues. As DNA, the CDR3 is TGTGCCAGTAGTACCCAAGTGAACCAGGGGGCTTTCTTT. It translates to CASSTQVNQGAFF.

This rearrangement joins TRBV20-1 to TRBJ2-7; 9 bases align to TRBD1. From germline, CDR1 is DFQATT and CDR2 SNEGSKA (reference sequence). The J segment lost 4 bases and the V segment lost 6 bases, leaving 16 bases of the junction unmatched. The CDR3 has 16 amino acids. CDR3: CSANLAGQGVKYEQYF. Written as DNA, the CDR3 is TGCAGTGCCAACCTGGCGGGACAGGGTGTAAAGTACGAGCAGTACTTC.

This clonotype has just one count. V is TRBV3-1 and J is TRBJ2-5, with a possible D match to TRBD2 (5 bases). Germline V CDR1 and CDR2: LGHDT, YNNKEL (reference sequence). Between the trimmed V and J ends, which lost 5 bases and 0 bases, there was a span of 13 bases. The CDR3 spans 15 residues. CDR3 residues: CASSSGGSDQETQYF. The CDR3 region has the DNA TGTGCCAGCAGCAGTGGAGGCTCCGACCAAGAGACCCAGTACTTC.